This is a list of T cell receptor beta chains from one sample in a study of OX40 agonist ivuxolimab in advanced cancers. The assay was immunoSEQ multiplex PCR, and TCRdb's table has in-frame clones only and misses some. Counted here are some 73,000 clones, about nine tenths occurring once; the ten biggest clones make up around 9.9%. The sample consisted of CD4+ or CD8+ T cells sorted from blood, taken in a trial of the OX40 agonist ivuxolimab. These receptors were taken from an adult with an advanced solid tumor such as melanoma, head and neck, liver or kidney cancer. CDR3s include the opening cysteine and the closing phenylalanine or tryptophan. The D gene is left open where the match is weak. For some rows the clone size is stated as once, few or many, or as a class when expanded; others skip it.

size: .
D: .
J: TRBJ2-1
V: TRBV6-4
DNA: TGTGCCAGCAGTGACGGAGAGGGGGACTACAATGAGCAGTTCTTC
CDR3: CASSDGEGDYNEQFF

size: .
D: .
J: TRBJ1-2
V: TRBV19
DNA: TGTGCCAGTAGTATCTCCCCAGGGCCTAATGGCTACACCTTC
CDR3: CASSISPGPNGYTF

size: few
D: TRBD1
J: TRBJ2-7
V: TRBV7-9
DNA: TGTGCCAGCAGCCCTCGGGACAGCACCTCCTACGAGCAGTACTTC
CDR3: CASSPRDSTSYEQYF

size: .
D: .
J: TRBJ1-1
V: TRBV6-1
DNA: TGTGCCAGCAGTGTGCAGGGTTGGACTGAAGCTTTCTTT
CDR3: CASSVQGWTEAFF

size: .
D: .
J: TRBJ2-3
V: TRBV29-1
DNA: TGCAGCGTTGAAGGACCCAGGAGGTATTTT
CDR3: CSVEGPRRYF

size: .
D: TRBD2
J: TRBJ2-1
V: TRBV9
DNA: TGTGCCAGCAGCTCAACGGGAGGGTTCGATGAGCAGTTCTTC
CDR3: CASSSTGGFDEQFF

size: .
D: TRBD1
J: TRBJ2-7
V: TRBV27
DNA: TGTGCCAGCAGTAGAGGGGGGACAGGGGCCTACGAGCAGTACTTC
CDR3: CASSRGGTGAYEQYF

size: .
D: TRBD2
J: TRBJ2-1
V: TRBV10-1
DNA: TGCGCCAGCAGTGAGTCGACGACTAGCGGGAGGGCCAGGAATGAGCAGTTCTTC
CDR3: CASSESTTSGRARNEQFF

size: .
D: .
J: TRBJ1-5
V: TRBV20-1
DNA: TGCAGTGCTAGAGGCCAGCCCCAGCATTTT
CDR3: CSARGQPQHF

size: few
D: .
J: TRBJ2-5
V: TRBV7-9
DNA: TGTGCCAGCAGTTTACCCACTAGCAGAGAGACCCAGTACTTC
CDR3: CASSLPTSRETQYF

size: .
D: .
J: TRBJ2-3
V: TRBV28
DNA: TGTGCCAGCAGCTCAACATTGAGGCAAGTCCCTAGCACAGATACGCAGTATTTT
CDR3: CASSSTLRQVPSTDTQYF

size: .
D: TRBD1
J: TRBJ2-3
V: TRBV11-2
DNA: TGTGCCAGCAGCTTAGATCGAGGGCAGGGGGCAGATACGCAGTATTTT
CDR3: CASSLDRGQGADTQYF

size: few
D: TRBD1
J: TRBJ2-7
V: TRBV27
DNA: TGTGCTGTCTGGGACAGGATATACTACGAGCAGTACTTC
CDR3: CAVWDRIYYEQYF

size: .
D: TRBD1
J: TRBJ2-3
V: TRBV5-1
DNA: TGCGCCAGCAGGGGGACAGGGCCGTACACAGATACGCAGTATTTT
CDR3: CASRGTGPYTDTQYF

size: .
D: TRBD1
J: TRBJ2-5
V: TRBV19
DNA: TGTGCCAGTAGTATGGGTAGGGGGCTTGAGACCCAGTACTTC
CDR3: CASSMGRGLETQYF

size: .
D: TRBD1
J: TRBJ2-7
V: TRBV23-1
DNA: TGCGCCAGCAGTCGGCCGCCCGGGACAGAAAAGTACGAGCAGTACTTC
CDR3: CASSRPPGTEKYEQYF

size: .
D: TRBD1
J: TRBJ2-5
V: TRBV7-6
DNA: TGTGCCAGCAGCTCACTAACAGGGGGGGAGACCCAGTACTTC
CDR3: CASSSLTGGETQYF